A single sample gave rise to the 23 T cell receptor beta chains below, sequenced in a study of T-cell memory formation after mild COVID-19. TCRdb processed the 5' RACE reads anew with MiXCR; each CDR3 protein has one entry. In the table there are roughly 560,000 distinct CDR3 sequences, roughly 22% of which are singletons. What was sequenced was PBMCs or a T cell subset sorted from them (not recorded which). These receptors were collected from an adult woman who had mild COVID-19 (a few samples of this study predate the infection). Cell type and time point are not known.

This clonotype was seen a handful of times. The chain uses TRBV2 and TRBJ2-2, with D possibly matching TRBD1 (6 bases). Germline CDR1 reads SNHLY; CDR2 reads FYNNEI. This CDR3 comprises 16 residues. With 7 bases removed from V and 1 base from J, the gap between germline ends came to 16 bases. The CDR3 region is CASKEIQGWNTGELFF. DNA of the CDR3: TGTGCCAGCAAAGAAATACAGGGCTGGAACACCGGGGAGCTGTTTTTT.

The rearrangement uses TRBV12-3 or TRBV12-4 and TRBJ2-4; perhaps TRBD2 as D (5 bases). The CDR3 runs to 13 residues. V was shortened by 7 bases and J by 4 bases, with 11 bases between the two germline ends. As DNA, the CDR3 is TGTGCCAGCATGAGCGGCAGTAAAAACATTCAGTACTTC. It codes for CASMSGSKNIQYF.

This clonotype was found many times. The V and J genes are TRBV5-1 and TRBJ2-2; 7 positions agree with TRBD1. The length of the CDR3 is 16 residues. V shed 3 bases, J shed 0 bases, and the junction held 5 bases outside the gene matches. Germline V lookup: CDR1 SGHRS, CDR2 YFSETQ. CDR3 bases: TGCGCCAGCAGCTCAAGGGGGACAGCGAACACCGGGGAGCTGTTTTTT. Its protein product is CASSSRGTANTGELFF. Full variable domain (missing parts from reference TRBV5-1 and TRBJ2-2): KAGVTQTPRYLIKTRGQQVTLSCSPISGHRSVSWYQQTPGQGLQFLFEYFSETQRNKGNFPGRFSGRQFSNSRSEMNVSTLELGDSALYLCASSSRGTANTGELFFGEGSRLTVL.

The V and J genes are TRBV2 and TRBJ2-5, with D tentatively TRBD1 (6 bases). The CDR3 contains 15 residues. CDR1 and CDR2 from the germline V gene are SNHLY and FYNNEI. Deletions cut 6 bases from V and 5 bases from J, with 19 bases between. The CDR3 region has the DNA TGTGCCAGCAGGGCCGGGACACGGAGCTGGGAGACCCAGTACTTC. Translation: CASRAGTRSWETQYF.

V gene TRBV15 combines with J gene TRBJ2-4, with no clear D. The CDR3 length is 13 residues. The V gene lost 6 bases and the J gene lost 3 bases, with 9 bases spanning the gap. Germline loops: CDR1 LNHNV, CDR2 YYDKDF (reference sequence). CDR3 residues: CATRADGKNIQYF. CDR3 DNA sequence: TGTGCCACCAGGGCCGATGGCAAAAACATTCAGTACTTC.

This clonotype was seen more than once but under ten times. The CDR3 nucleotides read TGCAGTGCTCTTGCACTCGGACAGAGAAATTCACCCCTCCACTTT. It codes for CSALALGQRNSPLHF. The J gene is TRBJ1-6, the V gene TRBV20-1, with D perhaps TRBD1 (6 bases). V lost 5 bases, J lost 7 bases, and 18 bases lay in between. The CDR3 is 15 amino acids. CDR1 and CDR2 from the germline V gene are DFQATT and SNEGSKA (reference sequence).

In its sample, this clonotype was seen a few times. Written as DNA, the CDR3 is TGTGCCAGCACACCGGGACAGGGGGCATGGGAGCAGTACTTC. Its protein is CASTPGQGAWEQYF. The chain joins TRBV25-1 to TRBJ2-7; 12 bases are shared with TRBD1. With 7 bases clipped from V and 7 bases from J, the junction kept 8 bases outside the gene matches. Germline V gives CDR1 MGHDK, CDR2 SYGVNS. The CDR3 length is 14 residues.

This clonotype was recorded a few times. V usage is TRBV6-1 and J usage is TRBJ2-1, with 10 bases that match TRBD1. With 7 bases clipped from V and 4 bases from J, the junction kept 7 bases outside the gene matches. This CDR3 is built from 15 residues. Per the germline V gene, CDR1 is MNHNS and CDR2 is SASEGT. The CDR3 region is CASILGTGDYNEQFF. CDR3 coding DNA: TGTGCCAGCATACTGGGGACAGGGGATTACAATGAGCAGTTCTTC.

In its sample, this clonotype was seen a few times. The rearrangement uses TRBV4-1 and TRBJ2-3; the D is unclear. This CDR3 comprises 15 residues. Germline lookup yields CDR1 MGHRA and CDR2 YSYEKL. The ends were cut back, 0 bases at V and 6 bases at J, with 13 bases in the middle. CDR3 nucleotide sequence: TGCGCCAGCAGCCAAGATGGGCTAGGTCAGGATACGCAGTATTTT. Translation gives CASSQDGLGQDTQYF.

V and J are TRBV20-1 and TRBJ1-2; 7 bases map to TRBD1. Germline V CDR1 and CDR2: DFQATT, SNEGSKA (reference sequence). With V trimmed by 1 base and J by 4 bases, 0 bases remained unmatched. The CDR3 has 12 amino acids. The CDR3 DNA follows: TGCAGTGCTAGAGGACAGGGCTATGGCTACACCTTC. Protein: CSARGQGYGYTF.

This clonotype was observed a handful of times. V usage is TRBV6-6 and J usage is TRBJ2-7; TRBD1 aligns across 9 bases. Germline V gene sequence: CDR1 MNHNY, CDR2 SVGAGI (reference sequence). J was trimmed by 2 bases and V by 5 bases; bases with no gene match: 10. The CDR3 consists of 16 residues. CDR3 sequence (DNA): TGTGCCAGCAGTCACATCGGGACAGGGCTAACCTACGAGCAGTACTTC. Translation: CASSHIGTGLTYEQYF.

The CDR3 region has the DNA TGTGCCAGCGCACCCGGGGGAGGTACGCAGTATTTT. The encoded protein is CASAPGGGTQYF. The chain recombines TRBV28 with TRBJ2-3; D might be TRBD2 (6 bases). CDR1 is MDHEN, CDR2 SYDVKM, per germline. This CDR3 has 12 amino acids. The V end was cut by 8 bases, the J end by 8 bases, with 14 bases between.

The chain employs TRBV18 and TRBJ1-1, with 9 bases lining up with TRBD1. V was clipped by 0 bases and J by 4 bases; unmatched bases: 3. This CDR3 has 15 residues. CDR1 and CDR2 (germline): KGHSH, LQKENI. The DNA for the CDR3 is TGTGCCAGCTCACCACCGACAGGGGGGACCACTGAAGCTTTCTTT. This sequence encodes CASSPPTGGTTEAFF.

The J gene is TRBJ1-2, the V gene TRBV18; perhaps TRBD1 as D (5 bases). Between the trimmed V and J ends, which lost 1 base and 8 bases, there was a span of 23 bases. The CDR3 is 17 residues long. CDR1 KGHSH and CDR2 LQKENI come from the germline V gene. CDR3 region: CASSPRGEVGPPLGYTF. DNA of the CDR3: TGTGCCAGCTCACCACGGGGCGAGGTGGGCCCACCTTTAGGCTACACCTTC. Complete variable domain (other parts from reference TRBV18 and TRBJ1-2): NAGVMQNPRHLVRRRGQEARLRCSPMKGHSHVYWYRQLPEEGLKFMVYLQKENIIDESGMPKERFSAEFPKEGPSILRIQQVVRGDSAAYFCASSPRGEVGPPLGYTFGSGTRLTVV.

There are a few counts of this clonotype. This rearrangement joins TRBV6-5 to TRBJ2-1, with 10 bases that match TRBD2. The CDR3 covers 14 residues. V dropped 7 bases and J dropped 8; count of bases not matched to a gene: 8. Germline CDR1 reads MNHEY; CDR2 reads SVGAGI. The CDR3 nucleotides read TGTGCCAGCAATGGTCCTAGCGGGAGTTATGAGCAGTTCTTC. Translating it yields CASNGPSGSYEQFF.

The sample holds a few counts of this clonotype. This chain connects TRBV27 to TRBJ1-1; tentatively, D is TRBD1 (5 bases). The CDR3 runs 14 residues. CDR1 MNHEY and CDR2 SMNVEV come from the germline V gene (reference sequence). V lost 10 bases and J lost 1, with 16 bases in between. CDR3 region: CATLPQGRNTEAFF. CDR3 nucleotides: TGTGCCACCCTCCCGCAGGGTCGGAACACTGAAGCTTTCTTT.

In its sample, this clonotype was seen a few times. This chain joins TRBV12-3 or TRBV12-4 and TRBJ1-1; a weak D match, TRBD1 (5 bases). CDR3 size: 12 residues. The V end lost 0 bases, the J end lost 10 bases, and 9 bases lay between the germline ends. CDR3 protein: CASSLATGGAFF. The CDR3 DNA reads as TGTGCCAGCAGTTTAGCGACTGGGGGAGCTTTCTTT.

The rearrangement links TRBV20-1 to TRBJ2-5, with a weak D call TRBD2 (5 bases). The germline CDR1 and CDR2 sequences are DFQATT and SNEGSKA (reference sequence). Trimming left V 0 bases short and J 5 bases short, with 16 bases between. CDR3 length: 15 residues. CDR3 amino acids: CSARDGSRGSETQYF. CDR3 nucleotide sequence: TGCAGTGCTAGAGATGGCTCCCGGGGTAGTGAGACCCAGTACTTC.

V gene TRBV5-4 combines with J gene TRBJ2-2; no clear D. Trimming cost V 0 bases and J 5 bases, with 8 bases left between them. There are 14 residues in the CDR3. The germline gives CDR1 SGHNT, CDR2 YYREEE (reference sequence). The CDR3 nucleotides are TGTGCCAGCAGCTTGGCCTCGGTTACCGGGGAGCTGTTTTTT. Protein: CASSLASVTGELFF.

This clonotype was counted a few times. This chain links TRBV6-5 with TRBJ2-7; 7 bases line up with TRBD1. Unmatched junction bases numbered 6, after V lost 5 bases and J lost 5 bases. Germline V gene lookup returns CDR1 MNHEY and CDR2 SVGAGI. CDR3 length: 13 amino acids. CDR3 residues: CASSPRGFHEQYF. The DNA of the CDR3 is TGTGCCAGCAGTCCCAGGGGGTTCCACGAGCAGTACTTC.

The chain recombines TRBV7-8 with TRBJ1-6; perhaps TRBD1 as D (6 bases). V lost 3 bases and J 7 bases, leaving 16 bases between the germline ends. The length of the CDR3 is 16 residues. Looked up from germline, CDR1 is SGHVS and CDR2 is FQNEAQ. CDR3: CASSFHAGDKNSPLHF. The CDR3 DNA sequence: TGTGCCAGCAGCTTCCACGCGGGGGACAAGAATTCACCCCTCCACTTT. The whole variable domain, filled in from reference TRBV7-8 and TRBJ1-6, reads GAGVSQSPRYKVAKRGQDVALRCDPISGHVSLFWYQQALGQGPEFLTYFQNEAQLDKSGLPSDRFFAERPEGSVSTLKIQRTQQEDSAVYLCASSFHAGDKNSPLHFGNGTRLTVT.

This clonotype was seen many times. The chain has TRBV7-9 and TRBJ1-1; TRBD1 aligns across 10 bases. Germline assignment: CDR1 SEHNR and CDR2 FQNEAQ (reference sequence). This CDR3 contains 14 residues. The junction had 4 bases not matched to a gene; V was cut back by 5 bases and J by 4 bases. The CDR3 DNA follows: TGTGCCAGCAGCCATGGACAGGGGGGCACTGAAGCTTTCTTT. It codes for CASSHGQGGTEAFF.

The J gene is TRBJ2-6, the V gene TRBV11-3; D is possibly TRBD1 (6 bases). The CDR3 consists of 16 residues. V was trimmed by 8 bases and J by 4 bases, leaving 18 bases between them. The V gene's germline CDR1 is SGHNT and CDR2 YENEEA. CDR3 sequence: CASARVRGEGANVLTF. The CDR3 coding sequence is TGTGCCAGCGCCCGCGTCAGGGGTGAAGGGGCCAACGTCCTGACTTTC.